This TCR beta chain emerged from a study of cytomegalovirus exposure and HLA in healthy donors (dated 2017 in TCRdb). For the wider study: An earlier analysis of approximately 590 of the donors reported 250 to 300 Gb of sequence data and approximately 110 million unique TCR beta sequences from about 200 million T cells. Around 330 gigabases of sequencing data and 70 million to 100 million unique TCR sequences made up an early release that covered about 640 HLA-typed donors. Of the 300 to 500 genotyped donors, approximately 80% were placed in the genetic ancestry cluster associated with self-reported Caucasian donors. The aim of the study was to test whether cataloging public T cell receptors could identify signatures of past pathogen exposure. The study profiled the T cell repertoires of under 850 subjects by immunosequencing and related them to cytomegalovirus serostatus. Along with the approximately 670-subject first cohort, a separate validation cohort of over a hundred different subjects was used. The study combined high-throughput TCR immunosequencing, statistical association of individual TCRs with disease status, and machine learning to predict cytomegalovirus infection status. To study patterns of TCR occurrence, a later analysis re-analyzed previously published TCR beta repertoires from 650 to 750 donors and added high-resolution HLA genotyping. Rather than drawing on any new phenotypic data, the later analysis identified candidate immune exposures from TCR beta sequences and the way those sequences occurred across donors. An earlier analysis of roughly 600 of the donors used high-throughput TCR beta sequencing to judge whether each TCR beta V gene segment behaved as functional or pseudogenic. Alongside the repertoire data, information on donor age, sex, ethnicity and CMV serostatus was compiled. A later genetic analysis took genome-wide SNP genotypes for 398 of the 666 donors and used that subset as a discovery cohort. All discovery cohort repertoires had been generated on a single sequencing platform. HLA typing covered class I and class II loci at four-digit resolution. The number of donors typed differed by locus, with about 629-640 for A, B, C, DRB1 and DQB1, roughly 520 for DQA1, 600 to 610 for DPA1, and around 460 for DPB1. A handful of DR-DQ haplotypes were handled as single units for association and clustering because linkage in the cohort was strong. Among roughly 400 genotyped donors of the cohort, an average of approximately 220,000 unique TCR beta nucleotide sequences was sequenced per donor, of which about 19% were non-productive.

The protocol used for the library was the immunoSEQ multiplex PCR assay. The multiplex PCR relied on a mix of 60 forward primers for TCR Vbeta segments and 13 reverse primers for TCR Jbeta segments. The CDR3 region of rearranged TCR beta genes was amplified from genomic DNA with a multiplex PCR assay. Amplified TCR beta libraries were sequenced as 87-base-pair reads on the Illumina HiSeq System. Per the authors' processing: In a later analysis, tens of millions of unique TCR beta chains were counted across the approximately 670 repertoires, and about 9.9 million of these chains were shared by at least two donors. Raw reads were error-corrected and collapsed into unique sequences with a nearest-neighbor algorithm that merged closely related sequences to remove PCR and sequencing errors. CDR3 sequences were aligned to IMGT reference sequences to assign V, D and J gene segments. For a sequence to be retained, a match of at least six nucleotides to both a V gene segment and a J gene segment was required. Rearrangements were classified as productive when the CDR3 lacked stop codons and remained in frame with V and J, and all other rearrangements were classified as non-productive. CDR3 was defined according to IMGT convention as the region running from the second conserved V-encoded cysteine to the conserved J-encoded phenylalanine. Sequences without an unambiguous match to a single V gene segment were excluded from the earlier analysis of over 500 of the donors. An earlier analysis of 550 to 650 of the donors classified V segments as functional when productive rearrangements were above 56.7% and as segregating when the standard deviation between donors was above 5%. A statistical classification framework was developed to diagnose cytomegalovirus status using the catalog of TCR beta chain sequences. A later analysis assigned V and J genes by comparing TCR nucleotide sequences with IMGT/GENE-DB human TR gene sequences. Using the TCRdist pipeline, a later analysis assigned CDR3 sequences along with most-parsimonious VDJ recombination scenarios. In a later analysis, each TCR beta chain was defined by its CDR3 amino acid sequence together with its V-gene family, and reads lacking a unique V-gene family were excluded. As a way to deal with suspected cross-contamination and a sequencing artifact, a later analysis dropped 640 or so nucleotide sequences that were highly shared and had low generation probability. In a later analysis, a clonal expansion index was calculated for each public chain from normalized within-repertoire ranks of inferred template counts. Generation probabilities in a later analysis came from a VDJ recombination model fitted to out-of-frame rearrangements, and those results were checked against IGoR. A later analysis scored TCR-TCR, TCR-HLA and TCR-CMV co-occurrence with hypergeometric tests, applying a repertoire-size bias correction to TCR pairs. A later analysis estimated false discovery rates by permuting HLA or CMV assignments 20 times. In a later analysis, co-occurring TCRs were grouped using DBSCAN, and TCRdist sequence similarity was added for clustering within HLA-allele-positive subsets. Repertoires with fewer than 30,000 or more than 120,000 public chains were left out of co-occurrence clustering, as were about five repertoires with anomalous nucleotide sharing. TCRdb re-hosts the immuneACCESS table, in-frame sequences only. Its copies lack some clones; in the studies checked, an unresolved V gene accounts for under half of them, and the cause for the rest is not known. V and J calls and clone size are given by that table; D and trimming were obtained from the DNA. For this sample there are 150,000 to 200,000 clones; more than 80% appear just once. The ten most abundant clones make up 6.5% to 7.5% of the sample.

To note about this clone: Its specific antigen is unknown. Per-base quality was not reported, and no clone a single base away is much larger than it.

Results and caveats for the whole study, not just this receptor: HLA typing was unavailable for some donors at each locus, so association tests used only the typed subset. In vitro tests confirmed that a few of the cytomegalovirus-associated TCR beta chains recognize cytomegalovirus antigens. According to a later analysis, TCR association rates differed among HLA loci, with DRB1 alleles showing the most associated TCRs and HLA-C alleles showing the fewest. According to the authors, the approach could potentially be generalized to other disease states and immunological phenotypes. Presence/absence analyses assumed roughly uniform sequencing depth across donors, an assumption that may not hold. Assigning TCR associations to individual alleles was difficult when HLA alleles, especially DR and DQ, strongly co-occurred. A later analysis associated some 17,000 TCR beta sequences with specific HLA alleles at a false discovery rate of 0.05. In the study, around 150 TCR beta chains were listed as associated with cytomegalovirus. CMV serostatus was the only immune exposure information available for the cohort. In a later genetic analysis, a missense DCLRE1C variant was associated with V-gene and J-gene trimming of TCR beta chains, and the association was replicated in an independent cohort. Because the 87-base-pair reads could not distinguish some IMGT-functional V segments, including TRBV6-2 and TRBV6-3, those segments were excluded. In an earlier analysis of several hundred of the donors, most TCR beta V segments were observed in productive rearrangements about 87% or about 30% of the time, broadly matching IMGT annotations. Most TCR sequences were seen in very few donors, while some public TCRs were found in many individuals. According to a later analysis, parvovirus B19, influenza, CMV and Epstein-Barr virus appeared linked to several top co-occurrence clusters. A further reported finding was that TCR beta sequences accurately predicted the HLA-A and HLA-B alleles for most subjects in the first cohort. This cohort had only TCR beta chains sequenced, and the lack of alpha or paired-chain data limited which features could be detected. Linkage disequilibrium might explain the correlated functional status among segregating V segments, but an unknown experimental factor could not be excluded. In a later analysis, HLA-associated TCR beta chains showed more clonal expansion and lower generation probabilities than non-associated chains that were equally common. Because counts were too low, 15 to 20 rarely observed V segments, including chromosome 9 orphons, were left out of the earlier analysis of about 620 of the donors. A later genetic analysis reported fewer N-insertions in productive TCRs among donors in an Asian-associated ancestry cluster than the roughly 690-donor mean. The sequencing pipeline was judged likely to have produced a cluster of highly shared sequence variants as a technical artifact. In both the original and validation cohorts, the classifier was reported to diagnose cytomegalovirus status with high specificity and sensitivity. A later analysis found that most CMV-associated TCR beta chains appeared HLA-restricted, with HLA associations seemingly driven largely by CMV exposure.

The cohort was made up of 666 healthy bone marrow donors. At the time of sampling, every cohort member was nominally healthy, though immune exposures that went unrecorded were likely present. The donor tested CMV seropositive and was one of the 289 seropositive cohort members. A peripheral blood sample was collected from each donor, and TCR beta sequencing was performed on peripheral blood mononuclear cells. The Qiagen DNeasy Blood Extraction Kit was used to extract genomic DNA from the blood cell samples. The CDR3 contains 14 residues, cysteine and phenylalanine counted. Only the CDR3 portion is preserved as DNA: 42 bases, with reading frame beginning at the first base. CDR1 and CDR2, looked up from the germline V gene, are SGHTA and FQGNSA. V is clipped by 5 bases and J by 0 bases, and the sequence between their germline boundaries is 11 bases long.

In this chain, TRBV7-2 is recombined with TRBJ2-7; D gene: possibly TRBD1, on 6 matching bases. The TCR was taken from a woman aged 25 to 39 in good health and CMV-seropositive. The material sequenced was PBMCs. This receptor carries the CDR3 CASSETGSSYEQYF. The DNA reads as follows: TGTGCCAGCAGCGAGACAGGAAGCTCCTACGAGCAGTACTTC.